This entry lists 31 T cell receptor beta chains sequenced from one sample in a study of cytomegalovirus exposure and HLA in healthy donors. PCR amplification relied on 60 Vbeta primers (plus 13 Jbeta primers). Sequencing was performed with immunoSEQ multiplex PCR; in TCRdb, only in-frame clones are kept and a portion is missing. The sample carries approximately 140,000 clones, 82% recorded once. The sample taken for sequencing was PBMCs. The receptors were gathered from a male donor in good health and CMV-seronegative.

This clone has only one observation. This chain joins TRBV7-3 and TRBJ2-5, with D unresolved. V was pared by 2 bases and J by 2 bases, with 6 bases between. Germline V lookup: CDR1 SGHTA, CDR2 FQGTGA. This CDR3 comprises 13 residues. CDR3 nucleotide sequence: TGTGCCAGCAGCTTATCACGGCAAGAGACCCAGTACTTC. Translation: CASSLSRQETQYF. Full variable domain (remainder filled in from reference TRBV7-3 and TRBJ2-5): GAGVSQTPSNKVTEKGKYVELRCDPISGHTALYWYRQSLGQGPEFLIYFQGTGAADDSGLPNDRFFAVRPEGSVSTLKIQRTERGDSAVYLCASSLSRQETQYFGPGTRLLVL.

The CDR3 is CASSEQGAGNQPQHF. CDR3 nucleotide sequence: TGTGCCAGTAGTGAACAGGGGGCCGGCAATCAGCCCCAGCATTTT. V is TRBV19 and J is TRBJ1-5; TRBD1 aligns across 9 bases. Germline CDR1 and CDR2: LNHDA and SQIVND (reference sequence). Trimming took 5 bases from V and 2 from J; bases not matched to a gene: 4. The CDR3 loop spans 15 amino acids.

This chain uses TRBV28 with TRBJ1-1; 8 bases map to TRBD1. Germline loops: CDR1 MDHEN, CDR2 SYDVKM. The trim removed 5 bases at V and 5 bases at J, leaving 4 bases unmatched. The length of the CDR3 is 13 residues. CDR3 sequence reads: CASSGTGGTEAFF. The DNA of the CDR3 is TGTGCCAGCAGTGGGACAGGTGGGACTGAAGCTTTCTTT.

The chain couples TRBV19 to TRBJ2-7, with 7 positions matching TRBD1. Losses at the gene ends were 6 bases for V and 2 bases for J; bases not matched to a gene: 7. The CDR3 extends over 14 amino acids. Germline assignment: CDR1 LNHDA and CDR2 SQIVND (reference sequence). The CDR3 coding sequence is TGTGCCAGTAGCCAGGGGGACACAGCCTACGAGCAGTACTTC. Its protein product is CASSQGDTAYEQYF.

The chain joins TRBV19 to TRBJ1-5; a weak D match, TRBD1 (5 bases). CDR1 LNHDA and CDR2 SQIVND come from the germline V gene (reference sequence). The CDR3 is 13 residues long. Trimming took off 10 bases at V and 5 bases at J, with 15 bases between the two ends. CDR3 DNA sequence: TGTGCCACCCGGCGGGGCGGGGATCAGCCCCAGCATTTT. Residues: CATRRGGDQPQHF.

The gene calls are TRBV4-1 and TRBJ2-2; 10 bases align to TRBD1. The germline V gene has CDR1 MGHRA and CDR2 YSYEKL. The CDR3 totals 16 residues. V shed 3 bases, J shed 3 bases, and the junction held 4 bases outside the gene matches. CDR3 in DNA: TGCGCCAGCAGCCACAGACAGGGGGCCGACACCGGGGAGCTGTTTTTT. Its protein product is CASSHRQGADTGELFF.

This rearrangement joins TRBV9 to TRBJ2-1; no definite D call. Trimming shortened V by 4 bases and J by 9 bases, and 23 bases separated the two germline ends. This CDR3 is 16 amino acids long. Germline CDR1 SGDLS, CDR2 YYNGEE. The CDR3 DNA reads as TGTGCCAGCAGCCCTTCCTCGGAGTTCACTCTCGGTGAGCAGTTCTTC. Its protein is CASSPSSEFTLGEQFF.

This clone was found once. This chain uses TRBV19 with TRBJ2-7; the match to TRBD2 covers 11 bases. The length of the CDR3 is 16 residues. Germline CDR1 reads LNHDA; CDR2 reads SQIVND (reference sequence). V lost 3 bases, J lost 4 bases, and 8 bases stayed unmatched. In nucleotides, the CDR3 is TGTGCCAGTAGTATGGAACTAGCGGGAGCAATTTACGAGCAGTACTTC. It translates to CASSMELAGAIYEQYF. Variable domain in full (rest from reference TRBV19 and TRBJ2-7): DGGITQSPKYLFRKEGQNVTLSCEQNLNHDAMYWYRQDPGQGLRLIYYSQIVNDFQKGDIAEGYSVSREKKESFPLTVTSAQKNPTAFYLCASSMELAGAIYEQYFGPGTRLTVT.

This clone has just a few counts. J is TRBJ2-7 and V is TRBV28; 9 bases are shared with TRBD2. Germline V gene data show CDR1 as MDHEN and CDR2 as SYDVKM. V dropped 6 bases and J dropped 3; count of bases not matched to a gene: 18. The CDR3 has 18 amino acids. The CDR3 DNA reads TGTGCCAGCAGCCACCAGATAGTCGGTAGCGGGAGTGGCTACGAGCAGTACTTC. Protein: CASSHQIVGSGSGYEQYF.

This clone has just a few counts. J is TRBJ2-1 and V is TRBV29-1; possibly TRBD2 for D (5 bases). The CDR3 is 13 amino acids. Germline CDR1 SQVTM, CDR2 ANQGSEA. Trimming stripped 7 bases from V and 0 bases from J, with 10 bases between. The CDR3 nucleotides read TGCAGCGGGACTTCTAGCTCCTACAATGAGCAGTTCTTC. Amino acid sequence: CSGTSSSYNEQFF.

The rearrangement links TRBV6-1 to TRBJ2-2; D gene uncertain. The CDR3 contains 12 residues. Trimming pared 6 bases from V and 5 bases from J, leaving 7 bases between. The germline V gene has CDR1 MNHNS and CDR2 SASEGT. CDR3 region: CASRRKTGELFF. DNA for the CDR3: TGTGCCAGCAGGAGGAAGACCGGGGAGCTGTTTTTT.

The chain is built from TRBV29-1 and TRBJ2-3, with 8 bases aligning to TRBD2. This CDR3 is built from 14 residues. Germline CDR1 is SQVTM and CDR2 is ANQGSEA. Trimming removed 4 bases from V and 0 bases from J; junction bases left unmatched: 3. The CDR3 coding sequence is TGCAGCGTTGCGTTAGCGGGAAGCACAGATACGCAGTATTTT. Protein: CSVALAGSTDTQYF.

The rearrangement links TRBV15 to TRBJ2-1; maybe TRBD2 (5 bases). The V end was cut by 0 bases, the J end by 5 bases, with 8 bases between. The CDR3 is 14 residues long. The germline gives CDR1 LNHNV, CDR2 YYDKDF (reference sequence). The CDR3 sequence is CATSRDGLDNEQFF. CDR3 sequence (DNA): TGTGCCACCAGCAGAGATGGACTCGACAATGAGCAGTTCTTC.

The CDR3 DNA sequence: TGTGCCAGCAGCTTATCGGCAGGGGGCGCGGGGGAGCAGTACTTC. Translating it yields CASSLSAGGAGEQYF. The rearrangement links TRBV7-8 to TRBJ2-7; TRBD1 matches 8 bases. This CDR3 has 15 amino acids. Germline CDR1 SGHVS, CDR2 FQNEAQ. With 2 bases clipped from V and 7 bases from J, the junction kept 10 bases outside the gene matches.

The genes are TRBV5-1 and TRBJ2-5; D unresolved. Germline assignment: CDR1 SGHRS and CDR2 YFSETQ. The V and J ends lost 0 bases and 1 base respectively, with 7 bases between them. This CDR3 is 14 amino acids long. CDR3 DNA: TGCGCCAGCAGCTTGGTCCGCGGCCAAGAGACCCAGTACTTC. Encoded protein: CASSLVRGQETQYF.

The chain uses TRBV11-2 and TRBJ2-7; D remains ambiguous. Deletions cut 1 base from V and 0 bases from J, with 7 bases between. Germline CDR1 SGHAT, CDR2 FQNNGV. This CDR3 is built from 14 residues. The CDR3: CASSLARSSYEQYF. The CDR3, as DNA: TGTGCCAGCAGCTTAGCACGGAGCTCCTACGAGCAGTACTTC.

This clone was counted only a few times. The chain has TRBV29-1 and TRBJ2-5, with a tentative D call TRBD1 (5 bases). The J call may be incorrect, as the DNA end agrees better with TRBJ2-7. Germline CDR1 reads SQVTM; CDR2 reads ANQGSEA. This CDR3 region has 12 residues. In nucleotides, the CDR3 is TGCAGCGTTGAGGGGCTTCTCTACGAGCAGTACTTC. Translated: CSVEGLLYEQYF.

The V call is TRBV7-9, the J call TRBJ1-2; no clear D gene. V lost 5 bases, J lost 12 bases, and 16 bases lay in between. Per the germline V gene, CDR1 is SEHNR and CDR2 is FQNEAQ (reference sequence). This CDR3 is 12 amino acids long. CDR3 sequence reads: CASSLGDGGNTF. In nucleotides, the CDR3 is TGTGCCAGCAGCCTCGGGGATGGCGGGAACACCTTC.

The genes are TRBV18 and TRBJ2-2, with TRBD1 as a possible D gene (5 bases). The CDR3 runs to 17 residues. The germline V gene encodes CDR1 KGHSH and CDR2 LQKENI. With 9 bases removed from V and 0 bases from J, the gap between germline ends came to 20 bases. The CDR3 protein is CASSTRLTAANTGELFF. The CDR3 DNA follows: TGTGCCAGTTCTACCCGTCTGACAGCCGCGAACACCGGGGAGCTGTTTTTT.

V and J are TRBV25-1 and TRBJ2-2, with D unresolved. The CDR3 covers 13 residues. Germline V gives CDR1 MGHDK, CDR2 SYGVNS. V lost 4 bases and J 3 bases, leaving 6 bases between the germline ends. The CDR3 here is CASSVPYTGELFF. For the CDR3, the DNA is TGTGCCAGCAGTGTCCCCTACACCGGGGAGCTGTTTTTT. Complete variable domain (other parts from reference TRBV25-1 and TRBJ2-2): EADIYQTPRYLVIGTGKKITLECSQTMGHDKMYWYQQDPGMELHLIHYSYGVNSTEKGDLSSESTVSRIRTEHFPLTLESARPSHTSQYLCASSVPYTGELFFGEGSRLTVL.

V and J are TRBV28 and TRBJ2-5, with TRBD1 matching 7 bases. V shed 6 bases, J shed 7 bases, and the junction held 8 bases outside the gene matches. CDR3 length equals 13 residues. From germline, CDR1 is MDHEN and CDR2 SYDVKM. The CDR3 region has the DNA TGTGCCAGCAGCCCCGACAGGGCTGGGACCCAGTACTTC. This encodes CASSPDRAGTQYF.

The chain uses TRBV6-6 and TRBJ1-2; 7 bases fit TRBD1. The CDR3 sequence is 14 residues long. Germline V lookup: CDR1 MNHNY, CDR2 SVGAGI (reference sequence). V lost 8 bases and J lost 6; bases outside the gene matches: 12. The CDR3 DNA reads TGTGCCAGCGCTTCCGGGACAGTTAGTCATGGCTACACCTTC. This translates into CASASGTVSHGYTF.

The chain employs TRBV29-1 and TRBJ2-7; TRBD2 aligns across 7 bases. The CDR3 contains 13 residues. The germline CDR1 and CDR2 sequences are SQVTM and ANQGSEA. V gave up 2 bases and J gave up 3 bases; unmatched junction bases: 4. In DNA form, the CDR3 reads TGCAGCGTTGAACTAGCGGTACGCTACGAGCAGTACTTC. This gives the protein CSVELAVRYEQYF.

The chain recombines TRBV4-3 with TRBJ2-1; no definite D call. The CDR3 has 15 amino acids. With 1 base removed from V and 9 bases from J, the gap between germline ends came to 16 bases. Germline V gene sequence: CDR1 LGHNA, CDR2 YSLEER. In nucleotides, the CDR3 is TGCGCCAGCAGCCAAGGTTTCTCCGCCTCCGGTGAGCAGTTCTTC. Encoded protein: CASSQGFSASGEQFF.

This clone is a singleton in its sample. V is TRBV7-8 and J is TRBJ1-5, with D perhaps TRBD1 (6 bases). The germline V and J ends were trimmed by 5 bases and 8 bases, with 16 bases remaining between them. Germline values: CDR1 SGHVS, CDR2 FQNEAQ. This CDR3 has 14 residues. The CDR3 region is CASSLEARGEPQHF. The CDR3 DNA sequence: TGTGCCAGCAGCCTAGAGGCCAGGGGTGAGCCCCAGCATTTT.

A few counts support this clone. The V and J genes are TRBV19 and TRBJ1-2, with D perhaps TRBD1 (5 bases). Trimming cost V 3 bases and J 6 bases, with 11 bases left between them. Germline CDR1 and CDR2: LNHDA and SQIVND (reference sequence). The CDR3 extends over 13 amino acids. The CDR3 loop reads CASSISAGNGYTF. DNA for the CDR3: TGTGCCAGTAGTATTTCGGCAGGGAATGGCTACACCTTC.

V gene TRBV9 combines with J gene TRBJ2-3; 8 bases line up with TRBD2. V shed 0 bases and J 3 bases; nucleotides not matched to a gene: 9. The CDR3 length is 17 residues. Germline V CDR1 and CDR2: SGDLS, YYNGEE. The CDR3 region is CASSVAIAGGSTDTQYF. As DNA, the CDR3 is TGTGCCAGCAGCGTAGCCATTGCGGGAGGTTCAACAGATACGCAGTATTTT.

The chain carries TRBV7-9 and TRBJ2-2; 8 nucleotides agree with TRBD1. This CDR3 comprises 16 residues. Germline CDR1 SEHNR, CDR2 FQNEAQ (reference sequence). The V and J ends lost 4 bases and 1 base, in that order; junction bases with no gene match: 5. The CDR3 spells CASSWAGTGNTGELFF. DNA of the CDR3: TGTGCCAGCAGCTGGGCCGGGACAGGGAACACCGGGGAGCTGTTTTTT.

The rearrangement links TRBV4-3 to TRBJ2-5; D is uncertain. The V and J ends lost 1 base and 2 bases respectively, with 8 bases between them. The CDR3 has 14 amino acids. The germline V gene has CDR1 LGHNA and CDR2 YSLEER. CDR3 loop: CASSQGWPQETQYF. CDR3 in DNA: TGCGCCAGCAGCCAAGGGTGGCCGCAAGAGACCCAGTACTTC.

Notes on this clone: Compared with germline, one end of the junction differs, possibly owing to a read error. The CDR3 DNA follows: TGTGCTAGCAGCGCGACAGGGAGGAAGGATACGCAGTATTTT. Translating it yields CASSATGRKDTQYF. The genes are TRBV7-7 and TRBJ2-3, with D possibly TRBD1 on 7 matching bases. The CDR3 is 14 amino acids. Germline V gives CDR1 SSHAT, CDR2 FNYEAQ (reference sequence). The whole variable domain, remainder taken from reference TRBV7-7 and TRBJ2-3, is GAGVSQSPRYKVTKRGQDVTLRCDPISSHATLYWYQQALGQGPEFLTYFNYEAQPDKSGLPSDRFSAERPEGSISTLTIQRTEQRDSAMYRCASSATGRKDTQYFGPGTRLTVL.

The chain recombines TRBV5-8 with TRBJ2-7, with 11 nucleotides matching TRBD2. Per the germline V gene, CDR1 is SGHTS and CDR2 is YDEGEE. Trimming cost V 4 bases and J 3 bases; bases outside gene matches: 12. The CDR3 runs to 17 residues. As DNA, the CDR3 is TGTGCCAGCAGCCTCGGGACTAGCGGAAGCGGACGCTACGAGCAGTACTTC. This gives the protein CASSLGTSGSGRYEQYF.